The next 10 T cell receptor beta chains were all read from a single sample in a study of graft-versus-host responses after intestinal transplantation (dated by TCRdb to 2020 to 2023). Sample time point, as interpreted from the label and publication: cells obtained before transplantation from donor or recipient. Library prep was done by the immunoSEQ multiplex PCR assay. TCRdb holds this immuneACCESS table with in-frame rearrangements only. Some clones are missing; in checked studies, unresolved V genes explain under half, and the rest has no known cause. This sample holds about 47,000 clones; 90% to 95% were observed only once. Approximately 0.21% of the sample is held by the ten biggest clonotypes. Their target antigens are unknown. Material: unstimulated CD8+ T cells sorted from spleen or lymph node cells, obtained before transplant. These receptors came from a human donor who was the organ donor for an intestinal transplant.

This clone was recorded only once. The gene calls are TRBV7-6 and TRBJ1-2, with TRBD1 as a possible D gene (5 bases). The germline CDR1 and CDR2 sequences are SGHVS and FNYEAQ. The germline V and J ends were trimmed by 5 bases and 6 bases, with 28 bases remaining between them. This CDR3 is built from 18 residues. CDR3 residues: CASSPSLNPGTQGHGYTF. In DNA, the CDR3 is TGTGCCAGCAGCCCCAGTTTAAACCCCGGGACCCAAGGACATGGCTACACCTTC.

The rearrangement joins TRBV10-3 to TRBJ2-3, with 9 bases identical to TRBD1. The CDR3 is 18 amino acids. Germline V gene lookup returns CDR1 ENHRY and CDR2 SYGVKD. Trimming took 3 bases from V and 3 from J; bases not matched to a gene: 13. Here the CDR3 reads CAISEGITRDRDTDTQYF. The CDR3 DNA reads TGTGCCATCAGTGAAGGTATCACACGGGACAGGGATACAGATACGCAGTATTTT.

The CDR3 nucleotides are TGTGCCAGCAGTTTAGGGGCAAGTATGAACACTGAAGCTTTCTTT. Its protein product is CASSLGASMNTEAFF. This sequence joins TRBV28 and TRBJ1-1; D possibly corresponds to TRBD1 (5 bases). Trimming removed 2 bases from V and 0 bases from J, with 10 bases in between. Germline values: CDR1 MDHEN, CDR2 SYDVKM. The length of the CDR3 is 15 residues.

The gene calls are TRBV10-3 and TRBJ2-7; 7 bases line up with TRBD1. The V segment lost 6 bases and the J segment 3 bases; nucleotides outside the gene matches: 5. CDR3 length equals 13 residues. In germline, CDR1 is ENHRY, CDR2 SYGVKD. CDR3 loop: CAISGTEFYEQYF. The CDR3 DNA reads as TGTGCCATCAGCGGGACAGAATTCTACGAGCAGTACTTC.

The rearrangement links TRBV4-1 to TRBJ1-1, with 9 positions matching TRBD1. The CDR3 consists of 16 residues. V gave up 3 bases and J gave up 7 bases; unmatched junction bases: 12. Germline V CDR1 and CDR2: MGHRA, YSYEKL. CDR3 nucleotides: TGCGCCAGCAGCCACATCCGGGACAGGGTCGGGAATGAAGCTTTCTTT. This codes for CASSHIRDRVGNEAFF.

The V call is TRBV29-1, the J call TRBJ2-3; 10 bases agree with TRBD2. Trimming took 3 bases from V and 1 from J; bases not matched to a gene: 4. The CDR3 covers 15 residues. Germline assignment: CDR1 SQVTM and CDR2 ANQGSEA. CDR3 in DNA: TGCAGCGTTGAGCTAGCGGGGGCCGGCACAGATACGCAGTATTTT. This codes for CSVELAGAGTDTQYF.

This chain joins TRBV27 and TRBJ2-3, with D perhaps TRBD1 (5 bases). Deletions cut 7 bases from V and 4 bases from J, with 18 bases between. CDR1 is MNHEY, CDR2 SMNVEV, per germline (reference sequence). CDR3 length: 15 residues. CDR3 sequence (DNA): TGTGCCAGCACCCTTTATAGCAGGGTGGCAGATACGCAGTATTTT. Translation: CASTLYSRVADTQYF.

The table lists this clone with a count of one. This chain joins TRBV9 and TRBJ1-1; D is unclear. The V and J ends lost 2 bases and 5 bases respectively, with 10 bases between them. This CDR3 is 13 amino acids long. Per the germline V gene, CDR1 is SGDLS and CDR2 is YYNGEE. CDR3 protein: CASSVALGTEAFF. The DNA for the CDR3 is TGTGCCAGCAGCGTGGCTTTGGGTACTGAAGCTTTCTTT.

Points on this clone: At the DNA level, this CDR3 is encoded by other sequences in the same sample as well. This chain connects TRBV27 to TRBJ2-7; 9 bases line up with TRBD2. The CDR3 extends over 13 amino acids. The V gene end was trimmed by 6 bases and the J gene end by 3 bases; junction bases not matched to a gene: 3. Germline-derived CDR1 and CDR2 are MNHEY and SMNVEV (reference sequence). The CDR3 DNA reads as TGTGCCAGCAGGCGGGGGGGCCTCTACGAGCAGTACTTC. It yields the protein CASRRGGLYEQYF.

V usage is TRBV27 and J usage is TRBJ1-5; 7 bases map to TRBD1. The ends lost 6 bases at V and 7 bases at J; junction bases unmatched: 3. The CDR3 sequence is 12 residues long. CDR1 MNHEY and CDR2 SMNVEV come from the germline V gene (reference sequence). The CDR3 nucleotides are TGTGCCAGCAGACAGGGGTCCCAGCCCCAGCATTTT. Translating it yields CASRQGSQPQHF.